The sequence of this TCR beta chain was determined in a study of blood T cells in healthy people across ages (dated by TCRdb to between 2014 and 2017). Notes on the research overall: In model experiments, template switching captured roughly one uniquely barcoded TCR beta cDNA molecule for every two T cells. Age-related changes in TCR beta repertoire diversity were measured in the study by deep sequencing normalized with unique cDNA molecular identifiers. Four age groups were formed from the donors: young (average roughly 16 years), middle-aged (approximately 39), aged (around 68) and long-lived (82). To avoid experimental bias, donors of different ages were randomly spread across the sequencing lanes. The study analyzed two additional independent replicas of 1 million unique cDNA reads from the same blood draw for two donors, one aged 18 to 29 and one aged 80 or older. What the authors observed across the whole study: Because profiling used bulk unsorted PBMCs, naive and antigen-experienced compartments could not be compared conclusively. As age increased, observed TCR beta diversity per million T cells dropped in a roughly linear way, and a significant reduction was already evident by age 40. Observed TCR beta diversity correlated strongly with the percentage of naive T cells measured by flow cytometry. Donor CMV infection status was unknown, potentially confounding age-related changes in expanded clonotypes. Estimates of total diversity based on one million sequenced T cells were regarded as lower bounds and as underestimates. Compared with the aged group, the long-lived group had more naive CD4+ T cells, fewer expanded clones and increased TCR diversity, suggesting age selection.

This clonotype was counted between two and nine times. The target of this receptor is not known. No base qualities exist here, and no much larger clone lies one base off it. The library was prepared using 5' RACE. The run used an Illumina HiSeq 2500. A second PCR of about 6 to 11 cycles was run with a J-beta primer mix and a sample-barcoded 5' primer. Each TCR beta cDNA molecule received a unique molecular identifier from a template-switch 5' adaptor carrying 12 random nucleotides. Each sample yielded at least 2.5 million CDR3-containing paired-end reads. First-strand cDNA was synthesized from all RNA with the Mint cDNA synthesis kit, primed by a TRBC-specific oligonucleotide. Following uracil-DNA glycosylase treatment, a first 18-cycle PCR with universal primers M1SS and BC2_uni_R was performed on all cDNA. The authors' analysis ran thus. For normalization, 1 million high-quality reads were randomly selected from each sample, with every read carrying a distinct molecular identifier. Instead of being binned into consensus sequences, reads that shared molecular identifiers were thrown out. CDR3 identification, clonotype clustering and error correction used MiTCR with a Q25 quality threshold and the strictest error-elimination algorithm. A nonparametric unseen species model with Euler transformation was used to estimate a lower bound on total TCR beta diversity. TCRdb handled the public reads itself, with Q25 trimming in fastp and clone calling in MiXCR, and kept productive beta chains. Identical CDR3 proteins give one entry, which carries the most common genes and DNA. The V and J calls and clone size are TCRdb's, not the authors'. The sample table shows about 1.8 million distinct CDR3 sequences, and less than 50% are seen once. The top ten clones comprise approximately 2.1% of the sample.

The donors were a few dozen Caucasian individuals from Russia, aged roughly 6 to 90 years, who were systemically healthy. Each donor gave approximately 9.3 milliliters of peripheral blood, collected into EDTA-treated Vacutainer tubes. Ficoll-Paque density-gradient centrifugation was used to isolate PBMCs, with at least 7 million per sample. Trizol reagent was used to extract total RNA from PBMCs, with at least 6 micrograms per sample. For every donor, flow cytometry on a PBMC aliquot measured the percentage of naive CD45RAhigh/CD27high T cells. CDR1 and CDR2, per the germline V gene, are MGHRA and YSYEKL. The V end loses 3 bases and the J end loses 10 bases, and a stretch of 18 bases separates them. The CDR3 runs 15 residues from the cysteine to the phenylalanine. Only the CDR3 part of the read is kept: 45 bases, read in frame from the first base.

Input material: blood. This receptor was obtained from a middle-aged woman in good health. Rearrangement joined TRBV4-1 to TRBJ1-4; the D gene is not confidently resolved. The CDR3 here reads CASSQAPGRLAKLFF. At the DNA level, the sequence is TGCGCCAGCAGCCAGGCTCCTGGACGTCTGGCAAAACTGTTTTTT.